The rows below give T cell receptor beta chains drawn from one sample of a study of blood T cell repertoires in COVID-19. Sequencing used immunoSEQ multiplex PCR; TCRdb keeps in-frame clones, though not all of them. The repertoire has 170,000 or so clones, about 86% of them found once; the top ten carry under 9.5%. Sequencing was performed on peripheral blood. These receptors were taken from a man aged 50 to 60 with active or convalescent COVID-19. CDR3s include the opening cysteine and the closing phenylalanine or tryptophan.

j_call v_call cdr3_aa
TRBJ1-5 TRBV5-6 CASSLRQGEQPQHF
TRBJ1-4 TRBV24-1 CATSDPGDREKLFF
TRBJ1-6 TRBV7-7 CASSTTGTGFDSPLHF
TRBJ1-5 TRBV6-7 CASSYSSIGRAEDQPQHF
TRBJ1-2 TRBV7-9 CASSPEGGLSYTF
TRBJ1-1 TRBV18 CASSPKGGDTEAFF
TRBJ2-7 TRBV29-1 CSVEAPTKQDRISYEQYF
TRBJ1-3 TRBV3-1/TRBV3-2 CASSQEGGGSGNTIYF
TRBJ2-1 TRBV11-2 CASSLERDYNEQFF
TRBJ2-7 TRBV4-1 CASSQVFRASDSDEQYF
TRBJ1-5 TRBV10-3 CAISEDGHQPQHF
TRBJ2-4 TRBV7-2 CASSRELLAKNIQYF
TRBJ2-1 TRBV29-1 CSVAVFTDEQFF
TRBJ1-1 TRBV6-4 CASSDGMGQGFAFF
TRBJ2-7 TRBV13 CASSFIGTGYGEQYF
TRBJ1-1 TRBV19 CASSSDRGSINTEAFF
TRBJ1-3 TRBV2 CASRTGGSGNTIYF
TRBJ1-2 TRBV2 CASSDRSDYTF
TRBJ1-1 TRBV27 CASSLVDRGDSFF
TRBJ1-5 TRBV12-3/TRBV12-4 CASSFRSNQPQHF
TRBJ2-3 TRBV12-3/TRBV12-4 CASSPYTDTQYF
TRBJ1-4 TRBV18 CASSPATGEGEKLFF